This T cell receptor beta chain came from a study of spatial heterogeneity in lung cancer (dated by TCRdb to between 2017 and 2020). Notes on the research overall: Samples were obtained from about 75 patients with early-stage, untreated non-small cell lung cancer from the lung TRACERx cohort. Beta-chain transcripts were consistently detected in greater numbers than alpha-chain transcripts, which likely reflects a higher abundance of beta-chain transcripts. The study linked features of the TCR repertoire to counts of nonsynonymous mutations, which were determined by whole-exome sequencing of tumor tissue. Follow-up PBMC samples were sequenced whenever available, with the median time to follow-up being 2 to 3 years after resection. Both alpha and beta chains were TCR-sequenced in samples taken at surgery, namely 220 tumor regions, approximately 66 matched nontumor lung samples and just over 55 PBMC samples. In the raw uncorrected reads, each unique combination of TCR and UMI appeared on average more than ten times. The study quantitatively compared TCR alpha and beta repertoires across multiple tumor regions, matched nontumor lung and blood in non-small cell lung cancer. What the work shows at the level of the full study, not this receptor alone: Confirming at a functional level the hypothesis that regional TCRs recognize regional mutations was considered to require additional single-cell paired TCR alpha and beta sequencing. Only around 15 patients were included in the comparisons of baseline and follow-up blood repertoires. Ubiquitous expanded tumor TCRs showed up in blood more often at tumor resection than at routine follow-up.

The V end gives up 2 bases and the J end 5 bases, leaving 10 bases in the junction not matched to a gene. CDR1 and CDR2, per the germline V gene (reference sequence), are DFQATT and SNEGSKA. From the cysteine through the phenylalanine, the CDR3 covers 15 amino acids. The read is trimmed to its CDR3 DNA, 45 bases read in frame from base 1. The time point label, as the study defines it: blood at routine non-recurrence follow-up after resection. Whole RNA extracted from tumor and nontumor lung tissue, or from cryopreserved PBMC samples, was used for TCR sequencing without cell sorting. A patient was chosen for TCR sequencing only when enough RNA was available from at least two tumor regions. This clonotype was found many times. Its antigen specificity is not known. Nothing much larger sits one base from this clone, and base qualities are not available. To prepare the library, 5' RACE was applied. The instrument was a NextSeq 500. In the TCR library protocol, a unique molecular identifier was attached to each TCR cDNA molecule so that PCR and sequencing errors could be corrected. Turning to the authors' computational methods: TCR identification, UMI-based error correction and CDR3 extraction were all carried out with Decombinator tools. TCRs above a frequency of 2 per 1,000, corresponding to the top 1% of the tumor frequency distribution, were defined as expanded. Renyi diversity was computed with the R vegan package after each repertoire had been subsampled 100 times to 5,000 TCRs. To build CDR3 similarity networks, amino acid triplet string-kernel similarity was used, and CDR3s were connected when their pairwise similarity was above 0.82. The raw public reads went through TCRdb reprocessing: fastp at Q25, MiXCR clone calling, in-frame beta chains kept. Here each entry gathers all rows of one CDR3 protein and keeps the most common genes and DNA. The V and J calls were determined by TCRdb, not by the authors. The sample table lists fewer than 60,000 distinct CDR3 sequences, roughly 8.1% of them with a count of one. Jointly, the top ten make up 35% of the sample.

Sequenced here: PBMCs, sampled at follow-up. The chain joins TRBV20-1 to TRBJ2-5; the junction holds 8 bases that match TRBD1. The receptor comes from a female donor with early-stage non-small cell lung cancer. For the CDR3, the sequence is CSARPDRGSRETQYF. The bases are TGCAGTGCTAGACCAGACAGGGGTAGTCGGGAGACCCAGTACTTC.